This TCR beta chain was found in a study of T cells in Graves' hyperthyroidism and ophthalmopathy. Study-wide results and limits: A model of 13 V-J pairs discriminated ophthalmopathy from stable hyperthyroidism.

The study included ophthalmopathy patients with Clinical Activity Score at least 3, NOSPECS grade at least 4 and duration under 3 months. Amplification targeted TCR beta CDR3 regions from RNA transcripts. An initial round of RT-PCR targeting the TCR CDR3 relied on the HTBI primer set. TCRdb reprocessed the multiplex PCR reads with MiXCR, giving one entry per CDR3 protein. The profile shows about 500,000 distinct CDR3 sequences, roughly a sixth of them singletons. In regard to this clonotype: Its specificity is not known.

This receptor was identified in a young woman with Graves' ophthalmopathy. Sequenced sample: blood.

CDR3 sequence (DNA): TGTGCCAGCAGCCGCTCGGGGGGAGCGGGGGGGGGAGATACGCAGTATTTT. It translates to CASSRSGGAGGGDTQYF. The chain recombines TRBV7-3 with TRBJ2-3; TRBD2 matches at 10 bases. Per the germline V gene, CDR1 is SGHTA and CDR2 is FQGTGA. This CDR3 has 17 residues. J gave up 5 bases and V 5 bases, and 13 bases lay outside the gene matches.